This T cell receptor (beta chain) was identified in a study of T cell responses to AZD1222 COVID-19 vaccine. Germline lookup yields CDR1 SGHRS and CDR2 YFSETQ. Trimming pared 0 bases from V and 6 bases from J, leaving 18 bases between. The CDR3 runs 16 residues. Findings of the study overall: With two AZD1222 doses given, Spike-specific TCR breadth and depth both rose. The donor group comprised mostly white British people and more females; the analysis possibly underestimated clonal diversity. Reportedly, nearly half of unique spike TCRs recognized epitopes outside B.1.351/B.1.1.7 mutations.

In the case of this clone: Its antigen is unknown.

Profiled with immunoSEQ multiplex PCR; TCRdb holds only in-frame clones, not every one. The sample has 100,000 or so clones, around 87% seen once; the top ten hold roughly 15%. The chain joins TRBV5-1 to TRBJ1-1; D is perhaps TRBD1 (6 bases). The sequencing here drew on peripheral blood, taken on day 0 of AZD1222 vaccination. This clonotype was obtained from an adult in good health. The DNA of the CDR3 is TGCGCCAGCAGCTTGGACCCCGGAGGGGGGATCTCTGAAGCTTTCTTT. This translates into CASSLDPGGGISEAFF.